This entry lists 2 T cell receptor beta chains sequenced from one sample in a study of blood T cell repertoires in COVID-19. TCRdb keeps only in-frame clones here, not all; method: immunoSEQ multiplex PCR. Of roughly 290,000 clones in the sample, around 89% are singletons; the top ten hold approximately 12%. The sequencing sample was made of peripheral blood. Receptors were obtained from a woman aged 55 to 70 with acute or convalescent COVID-19.

The chain links TRBV6-5 to TRBJ2-3; 8 nucleotides line up with TRBD1. After removal of 0 bases from V and 4 bases from J, the junction contained 6 bases not matched to a gene. This CDR3 is built from 16 residues. CDR1 MNHEY and CDR2 SVGAGI come from the germline V gene. The CDR3 DNA reads as TGTGCCAGCAGTTACTCAACAGGGGGATTGGCAGATACGCAGTATTTT. This encodes CASSYSTGGLADTQYF.

The chain combines TRBV30 with TRBJ1-2; D is possibly TRBD1 (5 bases). This CDR3 spans 16 amino acids. V was shortened by 0 bases and J by 3 bases, with 17 bases between the two germline ends. Germline V gene sequence: CDR1 GTSNPN, CDR2 SVGIG (reference sequence). This chain's CDR3 is CAWSVKVALGHYGYTF. CDR3 DNA: TGTGCCTGGAGTGTAAAGGTCGCGTTGGGGCACTATGGCTACACCTTC. Based on the CDR3 plus reference TRBV30 and TRBJ1-2, the full variable domain is SQTIHQWPATLVQPVGSPLSLECTVEGTSNPNLYWYRQAAGRGLQLLFYSVGIGQISSEVPQNLSASRPQDRQFILSSKKLLLSDSGFYLCAWSVKVALGHYGYTFGSGTRLTVV.